This T cell receptor (beta chain) originates from a study of vaccination effects on CD4 cells after COVID-19. Study findings and constraints: Convalescent patients were scarce in the study, and it lacked early post-infection timepoints. Researchers report that only 1 of 255 vaccine-induced clones in healthy vaccinees cross-reacted with common cold coronaviruses.

Only in-frame clones appear in the TCRdb table, and some are missing; sequencing was by immunoSEQ multiplex PCR. Of tens of thousands of clones listed, around 86% were seen once; the top ten hold 2.4%. Antigen-specific CD4+ T cells expanded by the ViraFEST assay with viral peptide pools were then sequenced. CD4+ T cell isolation took place after about 11 days of culture. The V gene's germline CDR1 is SGHRS and CDR2 YFSETQ. The CDR3 sequence is 14 residues long. Deletions cut 7 bases from V and 1 base from J, with 12 bases between. As regards this clone: Its specificity is unknown. Other DNA sequences within the sample encode an identical CDR3.

Sample: CD4+ T cells from PBMCs cultured with HCoV-229E spike peptides, taken before COVID-19 vaccination. The gene calls are TRBV5-1 and TRBJ2-1, with a tentative D call TRBD2 (5 bases). The receptor's source is a human donor who received a COVID-19 vaccine. CDR3 bases: TGCGCCAGCTCCCCCGGGAATTCCTACAATGAGCAGTTCTTC. It specifies CASSPGNSYNEQFF.